The 5 T cell receptor beta chains given below trace back to one sample, sequenced in a study of blood T cell repertoires in COVID-19. The repertoire was sequenced with immunoSEQ multiplex PCR; TCRdb's copy has only in-frame clones and lacks some. This table holds over 130,000 clones, around 88% found once. The sequenced material came from peripheral blood. The receptors were sampled from a human donor in a cohort sampled during active COVID-19.

The J gene is TRBJ1-2, the V gene TRBV3-1 (or the pseudogene TRBV3-2), with D unresolved. V lost 5 bases, J lost 2 bases, and 18 bases lay in between. The CDR3 is 16 amino acids. The germline V gene encodes CDR1 LGHDT and CDR2 YNNKEL (reference sequence). CDR3 protein: CASSSRPRGLNYGYTF. Here the CDR3 DNA reads TGTGCCAGCAGCTCAAGGCCCCGAGGCTTAAACTATGGCTACACCTTC.

The rearrangement links TRBV11-2 to TRBJ1-6; 7 nucleotides line up with TRBD1. Losses at the gene ends were 4 bases for V and 3 bases for J; bases not matched to a gene: 6. Per germline, CDR1 SGHAT and CDR2 FQNNGV. The CDR3 totals 16 residues. The CDR3 spells CASSYRGGDYNSPLHF. The CDR3 nucleotides are TGTGCCAGCAGCTACAGGGGTGGTGACTATAATTCACCCCTCCACTTT.

V gene TRBV7-9 combines with J gene TRBJ1-4, with D tentatively TRBD1 (5 bases). Trimming cost V 0 bases and J 8 bases, with 13 bases left between them. CDR3 size: 15 residues. Germline CDR1 reads SEHNR; CDR2 reads FQNEAQ (reference sequence). CDR3: CASSLAGRAEEKLFF. CDR3 bases: TGTGCCAGCAGCTTAGCGGGCAGGGCAGAGGAAAAACTGTTTTTT.

This chain's CDR3 is CASSQRDSNYNEQFF. CDR3 sequence (DNA): TGCGCCAGCAGCCAGCGGGACTCGAACTACAATGAGCAGTTCTTC. V and J are TRBV4-1 and TRBJ2-1; TRBD2 might be the D (6 bases). Germline CDR1 and CDR2: MGHRA and YSYEKL. The CDR3 extends over 15 amino acids. Trimming shortened V by 3 bases and J by 3 bases, and 12 bases separated the two germline ends.

This chain uses TRBV14 with TRBJ2-5, with a tentative D call TRBD1 (6 bases). The V end lost 4 bases, the J end lost 2 bases, and 17 bases lay between the germline ends. The CDR3 consists of 16 residues. Germline CDR1 and CDR2: SGHDN and FVKESK. The CDR3 nucleotides are TGTGCCAGCAGCCCCTTGGGACACTCGACGCAAGAGACCCAGTACTTC. Protein sequence: CASSPLGHSTQETQYF.